The 27 T cell receptor beta chains below all came from one sample that was sequenced in a study of memory CD4+ T cells and cytomegalovirus serostatus. Single viable CD3+CD4+CD8-CD45RO+ cells were sorted as the memory CD4+ T cells. Produced via immunoSEQ multiplex PCR; TCRdb's table is partial and in-frame only. The sample holds about 40,000 clones, more than 60% seen once. Material for sequencing was memory CD4+ T cells from blood. The receptors here all came from an adult in good health and CMV-seronegative.

V is TRBV28 and J is TRBJ1-2; 7 bases are a match to TRBD1. The CDR3 has 17 residues. The junction had 13 bases not matched to a gene; V was cut back by 2 bases and J by 4 bases. Per the germline V gene, CDR1 is MDHEN and CDR2 is SYDVKM. Written as DNA, the CDR3 is TGTGCCAGCAGTTTAGGGGACAGTGGGCCCCCCATCTATGGCTACACCTTC. Encoded protein: CASSLGDSGPPIYGYTF.

V and J are TRBV2 and TRBJ2-2, with 9 bases matching TRBD1. The germline gives CDR1 SNHLY, CDR2 FYNNEI. The trim removed 6 bases at V and 6 bases at J, leaving 8 bases unmatched. The CDR3 loop spans 15 amino acids. The CDR3 spells CASRVGQGRSGELFF. The CDR3 bases are TGTGCCAGCAGGGTTGGACAGGGGCGGTCCGGGGAGCTGTTTTTT.

This clone has only a few counts. The genes are TRBV29-1 and TRBJ2-4, with D possibly TRBD1 on 5 matching bases. This CDR3 is built from 11 residues. V shed 0 bases and J shed 15 bases, with 12 bases lying between them. Germline-derived CDR1 and CDR2 are SQVTM and ANQGSEA. CDR3 DNA sequence: TGCAGCGTTGAAGAACGGACACTGCGGTACTTC. The encoded protein is CSVEERTLRYF.

The chain employs TRBV19 and TRBJ2-5, with D hard to call. The CDR3 has 13 amino acids. Per germline, CDR1 LNHDA and CDR2 SQIVND (reference sequence). V was cut by 6 bases and J by 5 bases, with 13 bases left in between. Here the CDR3 DNA reads TGTGCCAGTAGCGGGTCCCAACGGGAGACCCAGTACTTC. Encoded protein: CASSGSQRETQYF.

The chain has TRBV29-1 and TRBJ2-1; TRBD1 agrees at 7 bases. Germline loops: CDR1 SQVTM, CDR2 ANQGSEA. The CDR3 has 16 amino acids. Trimming at V came to 0 bases and at J to 4 bases, leaving 9 bases not matched to a gene. Here the CDR3 DNA reads TGCAGCGTTGAAGATCATACAGGGGTTAGATACAATGAGCAGTTCTTC. It codes for CSVEDHTGVRYNEQFF.

V usage is TRBV6-5 and J usage is TRBJ1-5, with a possible D match to TRBD1 (5 bases). V was pared by 4 bases and J by 4 bases, with 8 bases between. This CDR3 has 13 residues. The germline gives CDR1 MNHEY, CDR2 SVGAGI. The CDR3 here is CASSFGGNQPQHF. DNA of the CDR3: TGTGCCAGCAGTTTCGGGGGTAATCAGCCCCAGCATTTT.

This clone was detected a few times. This rearrangement joins TRBV7-6 to TRBJ1-2, with D uncertain. This CDR3 region has 13 residues. The ends were cut back, 3 bases at V and 6 bases at J, with 11 bases in the middle. Germline assignment: CDR1 SGHVS and CDR2 FNYEAQ. The CDR3 loop is CASSLISGHGYTF. CDR3 sequence (DNA): TGTGCCAGCAGCTTGATCAGCGGGCATGGCTACACCTTC. The full variable domain, in which reference TRBV7-6 and TRBJ1-2 provide the parts outside the CDR3, is GAGVSQSPRYKVTKRGQDVALRCDPISGHVSLYWYRQALGQGPEFLTYFNYEAQQDKSGLPNDRFSAERPEGSISTLTIQRTEQRDSAMYRCASSLISGHGYTFGSGTRLTVV.

The V call is TRBV5-6, the J call TRBJ2-7, with D tentatively TRBD1 (5 bases). V lost 3 bases to trimming and J lost 7 bases, with 11 bases between them. Germline loops: CDR1 SGHDT, CDR2 YYEEEE. This CDR3 has 12 residues. Written as DNA, the CDR3 is TGTGCCAGCAGCTGGGCCCGACAGGAGCAGTACTTC. Protein product: CASSWARQEQYF.

The chain links TRBV27 to TRBJ1-3; tentative D call: TRBD1 (5 bases). Deletions cut 5 bases from V and 4 bases from J, with 15 bases between. This CDR3 region has 15 residues. CDR1 is MNHEY, CDR2 SMNVEV, per germline (reference sequence). The CDR3 region is CASSRGGDLGNTIYF. For the CDR3, the DNA is TGTGCCAGCAGTCGAGGCGGGGACCTAGGAAACACCATATATTTT.

This clone has just a few counts. The CDR3 DNA is TGTGCCAGTAGTCCCGTCCCAGGGGGAAAGACCCAGTACTTC. It yields the protein CASSPVPGGKTQYF. The genes are TRBV19 and TRBJ2-5, with 7 bases matching TRBD1. Germline V gene data show CDR1 as LNHDA and CDR2 as SQIVND (reference sequence). After removal of 5 bases from V and 6 bases from J, the junction contained 9 bases not matched to a gene. The CDR3 extends over 14 amino acids.

The chain links TRBV2 to TRBJ1-5, with 7 bases lining up with TRBD1. This CDR3 has 13 residues. With V trimmed by 7 bases and J by 6 bases, 6 bases remained unmatched. Per germline, CDR1 SNHLY and CDR2 FYNNEI. In DNA, the CDR3 is TGTGCCAGCACCCGACAGGGAAGTCAGCCCCAGCATTTT. It encodes CASTRQGSQPQHF.

This clone rates as medium-sized. The J gene is TRBJ2-2, the V gene TRBV6-1; D gene ambiguous. The V gene lost 4 bases and the J gene lost 5 bases, with 17 bases spanning the gap. The CDR3 has 16 amino acids. Germline CDR1 and CDR2: MNHNS and SASEGT. CDR3 in amino acids: CASSALSVPQTGELFF. The CDR3, as DNA: TGTGCCAGCAGTGCCCTGTCGGTACCGCAGACCGGGGAGCTGTTTTTT.

The CDR3 nucleotides are TGTGCCAGCAGTGGGACAGGGACGAATTCACCCCTCCACTTT. Translation: CASSGTGTNSPLHF. This chain joins TRBV25-1 and TRBJ1-6, with TRBD1 identical over 8 bases. With V trimmed by 4 bases and J by 7 bases, 3 bases remained unmatched. Per germline, CDR1 MGHDK and CDR2 SYGVNS. The CDR3 is made up of 14 amino acids.

The chain combines TRBV2 with TRBJ2-5, with D uncertain. V was shortened by 5 bases and J by 5 bases, with 21 bases between the two germline ends. CDR3 length equals 16 residues. The germline V gene encodes CDR1 SNHLY and CDR2 FYNNEI. The CDR3 coding sequence is TGTGCCAGCAGTCAAAAGTCCCCCGTGATGGGGGAGACCCAGTACTTC. Amino acids: CASSQKSPVMGETQYF.

This clone was detected only a few times. The chain uses TRBV27 and TRBJ1-6, with 7 bases fitting TRBD1. The CDR3 extends over 14 amino acids. Germline lookup yields CDR1 MNHEY and CDR2 SMNVEV (reference sequence). V lost 6 bases, J lost 5 bases, and 4 bases stayed unmatched. The CDR3 nucleotides read TGTGCCAGCAGCCGACAGGGCCATAATTCACCCCTCCACTTT. Residues: CASSRQGHNSPLHF.

The chain couples TRBV5-1 to TRBJ1-6, with D perhaps matching TRBD1 (5 bases). V dropped 0 bases and J dropped 8 bases, with 12 bases sitting between them. In germline, CDR1 is SGHRS, CDR2 YFSETQ. The CDR3 spans 15 residues. The DNA for the CDR3 is TGCGCCAGCAGCTTGGTGGGGGGTTGGGATTCACCCCTCCACTTT. Translated: CASSLVGGWDSPLHF. Looking up the rest from reference TRBV5-1 and TRBJ1-6 gives the full variable domain: KAGVTQTPRYLIKTRGQQVTLSCSPISGHRSVSWYQQTPGQGLQFLFEYFSETQRNKGNFPGRFSGRQFSNSRSEMNVSTLELGDSALYLCASSLVGGWDSPLHFGNGTRLTVT.

The rearrangement joins TRBV11-2 to TRBJ2-2; D uncertain. The ends were cut back, 5 bases at V and 1 base at J, with 11 bases in the middle. The length of the CDR3 is 15 residues. Germline CDR1 is SGHAT and CDR2 is FQNNGV. Here the CDR3 reads CASSPSARNTGELFF. In nucleotides, the CDR3 is TGTGCCAGCAGCCCTTCCGCCCGGAACACCGGGGAGCTGTTTTTT.

This clone was observed a few times. The chain employs TRBV5-1 and TRBJ1-1; TRBD1 might be the D (6 bases). This CDR3 spans 14 amino acids. Trimming pared 3 bases from V and 1 base from J, leaving 10 bases between. Per the germline V gene, CDR1 is SGHRS and CDR2 is YFSETQ. The CDR3 coding sequence is TGCGCCAGCAGCTCGCAACAGGGGAACACTGAAGCTTTCTTT. This translates into CASSSQQGNTEAFF. Full variable domain (remainder filled in from reference TRBV5-1 and TRBJ1-1): KAGVTQTPRYLIKTRGQQVTLSCSPISGHRSVSWYQQTPGQGLQFLFEYFSETQRNKGNFPGRFSGRQFSNSRSEMNVSTLELGDSALYLCASSSQQGNTEAFFGQGTRLTVV.

DNA of the CDR3: TGTGCCAGCAGTTCTCCCGGACTAGCGGGGGAAGAGACCCAGTACTTC. Amino acid sequence: CASSSPGLAGEETQYF. The chain couples TRBV6-6 to TRBJ2-5, with 13 bases matching TRBD2. Trimming took 4 bases from V and 3 from J; bases not matched to a gene: 5. Germline V gene sequence: CDR1 MNHNY, CDR2 SVGAGI (reference sequence). This CDR3 has 16 amino acids.

The chain couples TRBV14 to TRBJ1-2; D gene uncertain. The V and J ends lost 4 bases and 4 bases respectively, with 13 bases between them. The V gene's germline CDR1 is SGHDN and CDR2 FVKESK. The CDR3 totals 14 residues. CDR3 in DNA: TGTGCCAGCAGCCGAAGAGTGAGCGGCTATGGCTACACCTTC. It specifies CASSRRVSGYGYTF. The full variable domain, its missing parts supplied by reference TRBV14 and TRBJ1-2, is EAGVTQFPSHSVIEKGQTVTLRCDPISGHDNLYWYRRVMGKEIKFLLHFVKESKQDESGMPNNRFLAERTGGTYSTLKVQPAELEDSGVYFCASSRRVSGYGYTFGSGTRLTVV.

This clone has only one observation. CDR3 coding DNA: TGTGCCAGCAGCGGACAGGGTTTAGACTATGGCTACACCTTC. It specifies CASSGQGLDYGYTF. The chain couples TRBV5-6 to TRBJ1-2, with 8 nucleotides matching TRBD1. The germline V gene has CDR1 SGHDT and CDR2 YYEEEE. This CDR3 comprises 14 residues. Trimming cost V 4 bases and J 3 bases; bases outside gene matches: 5.

V is TRBV7-9 and J is TRBJ2-1; D tentatively reads TRBD1 or TRBD2 (5 bases each). The germline V and J ends were trimmed by 3 bases and 7 bases, with 22 bases remaining between them. The CDR3 is 17 amino acids. The V gene's germline CDR1 is SEHNR and CDR2 FQNEAQ (reference sequence). The CDR3 region is CASSFSSRDLRRNEQFF. CDR3 DNA: TGTGCCAGCAGCTTTAGCTCCCGGGACCTCCGACGTAATGAGCAGTTCTTC.

This chain connects TRBV6-1 to TRBJ2-5, with TRBD1 as a possible D gene (6 bases). Germline lookup yields CDR1 MNHNS and CDR2 SASEGT. This CDR3 has 13 residues. V lost 6 bases and J 4 bases, leaving 12 bases between the germline ends. CDR3 in DNA: TGTGCCAGCAGGCAGGGGTTGGTAGAGACCCAGTACTTC. It codes for CASRQGLVETQYF.

The chain carries TRBV11-2 and TRBJ2-7; D remains unclear. V gave up 4 bases and J gave up 2 bases, with 12 bases separating them. CDR3 size: 14 residues. Germline V gives CDR1 SGHAT, CDR2 FQNNGV. The CDR3, as DNA: TGTGCCAGCAGCTCCCGGACCCAAACCTACGAGCAGTACTTC. Residues: CASSSRTQTYEQYF.

With respect to this clone: The germline gene is not matched at one end of the junction; a read error may be the cause. This chain connects TRBV14 to TRBJ1-2; D is unresolved. CDR1 SGHDN and CDR2 FVKESK come from the germline V gene. The CDR3 runs to 13 residues. The CDR3 sequence is CAGSQTINYGYTF. The CDR3, as DNA: TGTGCCGGCAGCCAGACAATTAACTATGGCTACACCTTC. The full variable domain, rest sourced from reference TRBV14 and TRBJ1-2, is EAGVTQFPSHSVIEKGQTVTLRCDPISGHDNLYWYRRVMGKEIKFLLHFVKESKQDESGMPNNRFLAERTGGTYSTLKVQPAELEDSGVYFCAGSQTINYGYTFGSGTRLTVV.

The table lists this clone with a few counts. This sequence joins TRBV25-1 and TRBJ2-7, with D perhaps matching TRBD1 (6 bases). Germline CDR1 MGHDK, CDR2 SYGVNS. V was pared by 4 bases and J by 6 bases, with 13 bases between. CDR3 length: 13 amino acids. CDR3 coding DNA: TGTGCCAGCAGTGGGGGACATCCGGGCGAGCAGTACTTC. Its translation is CASSGGHPGEQYF.

The chain recombines TRBV5-1 with TRBJ2-7, with D perhaps TRBD1 or TRBD2 (5 bases each). The CDR3 covers 14 residues. The V end was cut by 4 bases, the J end by 6 bases, with 17 bases between. Germline V lookup: CDR1 SGHRS, CDR2 YFSETQ. The CDR3 DNA follows: TGCGCCAGCAGCGTCCGGGACGGACTGAGCGAGCAGTACTTC. It encodes CASSVRDGLSEQYF.